These 14 T cell receptor beta chains were all obtained from the same sample, sequenced in a study of control samples from healthy donors and cancer patients. TCRdb's copy holds only in-frame clones and misses some; the assay was immunoSEQ multiplex PCR. The sample has approximately 44,000 clones; 70% are singletons. The sequenced sample was formalin-fixed, paraffin-embedded tissue. These receptors were obtained from a male donor with melanoma.

This clone has a single count. Being one base from a much bigger clone, this may be a read error. This CDR3 is also generated by other DNA sequences in the sample. The chain carries TRBV6-5 and TRBJ2-1; 11 nucleotides align to TRBD1. In germline, CDR1 is MNHEY, CDR2 SVGAGI. The CDR3 covers 16 residues. DNA of the CDR3: TGTGCCAGCAGTTACTCTCCGGGACAGGGGGGAAATGAGCAATTCTTC. It translates to CASSYSPGQGGNEQFF.

This chain uses TRBV15 with TRBJ1-1; D unclear. There are 13 residues in the CDR3. Germline CDR1 and CDR2: LNHNV and YYDKDF (reference sequence). V gave up 8 bases and J gave up 2 bases, with 12 bases separating them. CDR3 amino acids: CATQTDFNTEAFF. The CDR3 DNA reads as TGTGCCACCCAAACGGACTTTAACACTGAAGCTTTCTTT.

The rearrangement uses TRBV6-5 and TRBJ2-7, with 9 nucleotides matching TRBD2. Germline V gives CDR1 MNHEY, CDR2 SVGAGI. This CDR3 is 14 amino acids long. The V segment lost 7 bases and the J segment 1 base; nucleotides outside the gene matches: 5. The CDR3 nucleotides are TGTGCCAGCACCACCCTAGCGGGATCCTACGAGCAGTACTTC. Protein sequence: CASTTLAGSYEQYF.

V gene TRBV28 combines with J gene TRBJ1-5; D gene ambiguous. The CDR3 spans 13 residues. Germline V gene data show CDR1 as MDHEN and CDR2 as SYDVKM. Deletions cut 2 bases from V and 4 bases from J, with 6 bases between. CDR3 nucleotide sequence: TGTGCCAGCAGTTTAGGGGATAATCAGCCCCAGCATTTT. Translating it yields CASSLGDNQPQHF.

This chain connects TRBV9 to TRBJ2-2; no clear D gene. The germline V gene encodes CDR1 SGDLS and CDR2 YYNGEE. The CDR3 spans 13 residues. Trimming removed 0 bases from V and 2 bases from J, with 2 bases in between. In nucleotides, the CDR3 is TGTGCCAGCAGCGTAGGAAACACCGGGGAGCTGTTTTTT. Protein sequence: CASSVGNTGELFF.

V is TRBV7-9 and J is TRBJ1-1; D is unresolved. The CDR3 sequence is 11 residues long. With 5 bases removed from V and 7 bases from J, the gap between germline ends came to 8 bases. Germline lookup yields CDR1 SEHNR and CDR2 FQNEAQ (reference sequence). DNA for the CDR3: TGTGCCAGCAGCCTGAAAGATGAAGCTTTCTTT. Translated, it gives CASSLKDEAFF.

The chain recombines TRBV5-1 with TRBJ2-3; 8 nucleotides match TRBD2. J lost 3 bases, V lost 1 base, and 4 bases had no gene match. This CDR3 spans 15 amino acids. The germline CDR1 and CDR2 sequences are SGHRS and YFSETQ. The CDR3 DNA reads as TGCGCCAGCAGCTTGTCGACTAGCGAGACAGATACGCAGTATTTT. Protein: CASSLSTSETDTQYF.

The rearrangement links TRBV19 to TRBJ2-5; D gene uncertain. Trimming left V 4 bases short and J 1 base short, with 13 bases between. The CDR3 totals 15 residues. From germline, CDR1 is LNHDA and CDR2 SQIVND (reference sequence). This CDR3 reads CASSKALWIQETQYF. DNA of the CDR3: TGTGCCAGTAGTAAGGCCCTATGGATCCAAGAGACCCAGTACTTC.

This clone appeared once. This rearrangement joins TRBV2 to TRBJ2-7; TRBD2 is a possible D gene (5 bases). This CDR3 comprises 13 residues. V was clipped by 8 bases and J by 6 bases, with 17 bases between them. Germline V gene data show CDR1 as SNHLY and CDR2 as FYNNEI. CDR3: CASSTVTTGEQYF. CDR3 sequence (DNA): TGTGCCAGCTCCACGGTGACTACCGGCGAGCAGTACTTC.

Only a few counts were recorded for this clone. V and J are TRBV6-1 and TRBJ1-1; 10 nucleotides line up with TRBD1. V shed 2 bases and J 1 base; nucleotides not matched to a gene: 16. CDR3 length equals 20 residues. The germline V gene has CDR1 MNHNS and CDR2 SASEGT. Here the CDR3 DNA reads TGTGCCAGCAGTGAAAGGGGTCGACGGTGGACAGGGGGGAGGAACACTGAAGCTTTCTTT. It specifies CASSERGRRWTGGRNTEAFF.

The genes are TRBV18 and TRBJ1-1; 8 bases map to TRBD1. Germline CDR1 KGHSH, CDR2 LQKENI. J was trimmed by 1 base and V by 4 bases; bases with no gene match: 2. There are 14 residues in the CDR3. CDR3 sequence: CASSQGQANTEAFF. CDR3 coding DNA: TGTGCCAGCTCACAGGGACAGGCGAACACTGAAGCTTTCTTT.

J is TRBJ2-7 and V is TRBV9; TRBD1 aligns across 10 bases. Germline assignment: CDR1 SGDLS and CDR2 YYNGEE. V lost 0 bases and J lost 4; bases outside the gene matches: 10. This CDR3 is 17 amino acids long. The CDR3 DNA reads as TGTGCCAGCAGCGTAGGACCTAGGCCGGGACAGGGGTACGAGCAGTACTTC. This translates into CASSVGPRPGQGYEQYF.

This clone turned up a few times. CDR3 nucleotide sequence: TGCGCCAGCAGCCCCGGACTAGCGAGACGCCACACCGGGGAGCTGTTTTTT. It codes for CASSPGLARRHTGELFF. The V gene is TRBV4-1, the J gene TRBJ2-2, with 9 bases lining up with TRBD2. The J segment lost 3 bases and the V segment lost 4 bases, leaving 9 bases of the junction unmatched. The CDR3 covers 17 residues. Germline V gene lookup returns CDR1 MGHRA and CDR2 YSYEKL.

The V and J genes are TRBV25-1 and TRBJ1-4; no definite D call. V dropped 9 bases and J dropped 8 bases, with 16 bases sitting between them. Germline V gene lookup returns CDR1 MGHDK and CDR2 SYGVNS. The CDR3 extends over 13 amino acids. Here the CDR3 reads CARRTERREKLFF. In DNA form, the CDR3 reads TGTGCCAGACGGACGGAGAGACGGGAAAAACTGTTTTTT.